This entry features one T cell receptor (beta chain) sequence. The protocol was immunoSEQ multiplex PCR, while the TCRdb copy is restricted to in-frame clones and leaves out a portion. The table lists 97,000 or so clones, nearly 95% of them singletons, with approximately 3.1% in the top ten. The CDR3 extends over 14 amino acids. The V gene's germline CDR1 is SGHAT and CDR2 FQNNGV. Trimming took off 2 bases at V and 5 bases at J, with 12 bases between the two ends. The entry originates in a study of T cells in pancreatic ductal adenocarcinoma. Surgery without prior neoadjuvant therapy was the treatment of the selected pancreatic ductal adenocarcinoma patients.

The clonotype comes from a human donor with pancreatic ductal adenocarcinoma. This rearrangement joins TRBV11-2 to TRBJ2-5; a weak D match, TRBD2 (6 bases). The sequenced material came from PBMCs. The CDR3 protein is CASSLWGGGETQYF. The CDR3 region has the DNA TGTGCCAGCAGCTTATGGGGTGGGGGGGAGACCCAGTACTTC.